Listed below are T cell receptor beta chains from one sample, sequenced in a study of T cell responses to AZD1222 COVID-19 vaccine. The assay was immunoSEQ multiplex PCR, and TCRdb's table has in-frame clones only and misses some. The data hold more than 95,000 clones, with over 90% observed a single time. The sequencing used peripheral blood, collected on day 0 of AZD1222 vaccination. Receptor source: an adult in good health. Both conserved end residues are part of each CDR3. The D gene is left open where the match is weak. For some rows the clone size is stated as once, few or many, or as a class when expanded; others skip it.

clone_size	v_call	j_call	d_call	cdr3_nt	cdr3_aa
NA	TRBV5-4	TRBJ2-5	TRBD1	TGTGCCAGCAGCCCCATGGGACAGCAAGAGACCCAGTACTTC	CASSPMGQQETQYF
NA	TRBV14	TRBJ1-2	NA	TGTGCCAGCAGCCTCAGCGGTGACTATGGCTACACCTTC	CASSLSGDYGYTF
NA	TRBV30	TRBJ1-3	NA	TGTGCCTGGAGTGGGTGGAGCTCTGGAAACACCATATATTTT	CAWSGWSSGNTIYF
NA	TRBV30	TRBJ2-7	NA	TGTGCCTGGGGAAGAATGGGGGCTGAGCAGTACTTC	CAWGRMGAEQYF
few	TRBV7-9	TRBJ2-7	TRBD2	TGTGCCAGCAGCCCGCCCCCCGGGACTAGCGGGAGTCGCGAGCAGTACTTC	CASSPPPGTSGSREQYF
NA	TRBV6-1	TRBJ2-5	TRBD2	TGTGCCAGCAGTGCCCAGGGGTTTGCGGGAGGGCCGGAGACCCAGTACTTC	CASSAQGFAGGPETQYF
NA	TRBV28	TRBJ2-2	NA	TGTGCCAGCAGTGGCACCGGGGAGCTGTTTTTT	CASSGTGELFF
NA	TRBV6-5	TRBJ2-1	NA	TGTGCCAGCATGGACGTTGAGCAGTTCTTC	CASMDVEQFF
NA	TRBV7-8	TRBJ2-1	TRBD1	TGTGCCAGCAGCCCGGGGACAGCTAGTCATCTGAGCTCCTACAATGAGCAGTTCTTC	CASSPGTASHLSSYNEQFF
NA	TRBV2	TRBJ1-2	TRBD1	TGTGCCAGCAGTGGGACAGGGGTCTACACCTTC	CASSGTGVYTF
NA	TRBV27	TRBJ2-5	TRBD2	TGTGCCAGCAAGAACCGGGACAGGGACGGACTAGCGGGAGGACCGGTGGAGACCCAGTACTTC	CASKNRDRDGLAGGPVETQYF
NA	TRBV19	TRBJ2-4	NA	TGTGCCAGTAGTATACGGGGGGCCAACATTCAGTACTTC	CASSIRGANIQYF
NA	TRBV6-2/TRBV6-3	TRBJ1-1	NA	TGTGCCAGCAGCCACCCCGGGACAAAAGCTTTCTTT	CASSHPGTKAFF
NA	TRBV20-1	TRBJ2-7	NA	TGCAGTGCTAGAAAGGGGTACGAGCAGTACTTC	CSARKGYEQYF
NA	TRBV7-2	TRBJ2-2	NA	TGTGCCAGCAGATCCCGGGGAACGAACACCGGGGAGCTGTTTTTT	CASRSRGTNTGELFF
NA	TRBV5-1	TRBJ1-1	NA	TGCGCCAGCAGCTTGGGACAGCCTCCGGGAGCTTTCTTT	CASSLGQPPGAFF
few	TRBV3-1/TRBV3-2	TRBJ2-6	NA	TGTGCCAGCAGCCAAGACAGCTCTGGGGCCAACGTCCTGACTTTC	CASSQDSSGANVLTF
NA	TRBV6-1	TRBJ1-1	NA	TGTGCCAGCAGTGAAAGATACCCAGGGGCTGGCACTGAAGCTTTCTTT	CASSERYPGAGTEAFF
NA	TRBV12-3/TRBV12-4	TRBJ2-1	NA	TGTGCCAGCAGTGGAGAGGCCTACAATGAGCAGTTCTTC	CASSGEAYNEQFF
NA	TRBV28	TRBJ2-7	NA	TGTGCCAGCAGTTTACAGGGATACGAGCAGTACTTC	CASSLQGYEQYF
NA	TRBV5-1	TRBJ2-5	NA	TGCGCCAGCAAGGTCCAAGAGACCCAGTACTTC	CASKVQETQYF
NA	TRBV29-1	TRBJ2-5	TRBD1	TGCAGCACAACCGGACAGGGCGGAGAGACCCAGTACTTC	CSTTGQGGETQYF
NA	TRBV6-5	TRBJ1-1	TRBD1	TGTGCCAGCAGTCCAGGGGGCTTGAACACTGAAGCTTTCTTT	CASSPGGLNTEAFF
NA	TRBV5-5	TRBJ2-2	NA	TGTGCCAGCAGCTTGATCTTCACCGGGGAGCTGTTTTTT	CASSLIFTGELFF
once	TRBV24-1	TRBJ2-3	NA	TGTGCCACCATGGCGCACTCCCGAGAGGATACGCAGTATTTT	CATMAHSREDTQYF
NA	TRBV12-5	TRBJ2-1	NA	TGTGCTAGTGGTTTCGGTAGCACGAATGAGCAGTTCTTC	CASGFGSTNEQFF
NA	TRBV18	TRBJ2-1	NA	TGTGCCAGCTCCACCCGGCTACAACAGAATGAGCAGTTCTTC	CASSTRLQQNEQFF
once	TRBV3-1/TRBV3-2	TRBJ2-5	NA	TGTGCCAGCAGCCGTCAGGGAGAAGAGACCCAGTACTTC	CASSRQGEETQYF
few	TRBV6-2/TRBV6-3	TRBJ2-7	TRBD2	TGTGCCAGCAGTCCGGGACTAGAGGTGCACGAGCAGTACTTC	CASSPGLEVHEQYF
once	TRBV10-2	TRBJ2-3	NA	TGCGCCAGCGGCGGGAGCACAGATACGCAGTATTTT	CASGGSTDTQYF
NA	TRBV19	TRBJ1-2	NA	TGTGCCAGTAGTATAGGCCGGGACTATGGCTACACCTTC	CASSIGRDYGYTF
once	TRBV19	TRBJ1-1	NA	TGTGCCAGTAGTCAAACAGGGAGGCCTGAAGCTTTCTTT	CASSQTGRPEAFF